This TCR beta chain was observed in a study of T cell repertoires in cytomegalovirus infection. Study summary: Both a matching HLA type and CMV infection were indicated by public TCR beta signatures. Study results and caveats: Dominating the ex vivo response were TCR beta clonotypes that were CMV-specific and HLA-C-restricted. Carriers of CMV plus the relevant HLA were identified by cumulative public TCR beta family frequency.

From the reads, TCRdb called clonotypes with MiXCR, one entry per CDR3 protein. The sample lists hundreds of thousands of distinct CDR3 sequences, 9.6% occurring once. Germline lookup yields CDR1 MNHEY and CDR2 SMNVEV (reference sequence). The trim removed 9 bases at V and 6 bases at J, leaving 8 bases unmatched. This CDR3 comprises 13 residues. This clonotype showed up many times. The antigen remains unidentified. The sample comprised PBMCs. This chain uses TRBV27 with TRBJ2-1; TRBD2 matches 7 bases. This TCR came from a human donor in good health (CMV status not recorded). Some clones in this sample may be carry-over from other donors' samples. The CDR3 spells CARPWSGGNEQFF. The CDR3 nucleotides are TGTGCCAGGCCTTGGTCGGGGGGCAATGAGCAGTTCTTC.